This is a list of T cell receptor beta chains from one sample in a study of T cells expressing NK-cell markers. TCRdb re-called the 5' RACE reads and gives one entry per CDR3 protein, without DNA. This sample contains about 380,000 distinct CDR3 sequences. Sequencing was carried out using blood T cells: a sorted CD56 or NKG2C T cell subset, CD4+ or CD8+ T cells, or bulk PBMC T cells (not recorded which). Receptors were obtained from a man aged 18-75 years in good health. The CDR3 runs from the conserved cysteine through the conserved F or W. Each record gives: J gene, V gene, CDR3 protein.

TRBJ1-4	TRBV15	CATSRGYNNEKLFF
TRBJ1-1	TRBV6-6	CASSYGQGTEAFF
TRBJ2-1	TRBV5-1	CASSTRTGGSLYNEQFF
TRBJ2-1	TRBV18	CASSPLSGGVYNEQFF
TRBJ2-7	TRBV12-3/TRBV12-4	CASSLRGTGGPNYEQYF
TRBJ2-5	TRBV7-8	CASSLGSGIQETQYF
TRBJ2-4	TRBV4-2	CASSPRDSALAKNIQYF
TRBJ2-3	TRBV29-1	CSLGHFADTQYF
TRBJ1-1	TRBV5-1	CASSPRDRSTRNTEAFF
TRBJ2-2	TRBV6-5	CASSTGSVTGELFF
TRBJ2-2	TRBV19	CASSASQGLDTGELFF